The next 19 T cell receptor beta chains were all read from a single sample in a study of blood T cell repertoires in COVID-19. Repertoires were generated with immunoSEQ multiplex PCR, while TCRdb's copy carries only in-frame clones and drops some. The table lists 240,000 or so clones, about 90% of them singletons, with about 5.9% in the top ten. The sequenced material came from peripheral blood. The receptors stem from a man aged 60 to 75 with acute or convalescent COVID-19.

The chain uses TRBV4-3 and TRBJ1-1; 8 bases match TRBD1. CDR1 and CDR2 (germline): LGHNA, YSLEER. With 3 bases clipped from V and 1 base from J, the junction kept 4 bases outside the gene matches. The CDR3 is made up of 15 amino acids. CDR3 DNA: TGCGCCAGCAGCCAGAGCAGGGGGCCGAACACTGAAGCTTTCTTT. Its protein product is CASSQSRGPNTEAFF.

This clone has more than one count but fewer than ten. The rearrangement uses TRBV5-8 and TRBJ1-1; 9 bases align to TRBD1. Germline V CDR1 and CDR2: SGHTS, YDEGEE. The CDR3 consists of 15 residues. The J segment lost 4 bases and the V segment lost 2 bases, leaving 6 bases of the junction unmatched. CDR3 region: CASSFGQGWGTEAFF. In nucleotides, the CDR3 is TGTGCCAGCAGCTTCGGACAGGGGTGGGGCACTGAAGCTTTCTTT.

This chain uses TRBV6-5 with TRBJ1-1; D uncertain. The CDR3 consists of 13 residues. Trimming pared 6 bases from V and 1 base from J, leaving 9 bases between. CDR1 is MNHEY and CDR2 is SVGAGI in the germline V gene. CDR3 loop: CASSRRRNTEAFF. CDR3 sequence (DNA): TGTGCCAGCAGCCGGAGACGGAACACTGAAGCTTTCTTT.

V and J are TRBV29-1 and TRBJ2-3; weak D call: TRBD2 (6 bases). This CDR3 has 16 residues. Looked up from germline, CDR1 is SQVTM and CDR2 is ANQGSEA. V lost 0 bases, J lost 0 bases, and 13 bases lay in between. For the CDR3, the DNA is TGCAGCGTTGAAGATATGCGGGGCATGAGCACAGATACGCAGTATTTT. Residues: CSVEDMRGMSTDTQYF.

The chain is built from TRBV7-3 and TRBJ1-1, with 7 bases matching TRBD1. V shed 1 base, J shed 1 base, and the junction held 12 bases outside the gene matches. CDR3 length: 18 residues. CDR1 is SGHTA and CDR2 is FQGTGA in the germline V gene. CDR3 sequence: CASSLIAGQTTSNTEAFF. CDR3 in DNA: TGTGCCAGCAGCTTAATCGCGGGACAGACAACTTCGAACACTGAAGCTTTCTTT.

V and J are TRBV14 and TRBJ2-2; D possibly corresponds to TRBD2 (5 bases). The V gene's germline CDR1 is SGHDN and CDR2 FVKESK. V dropped 1 base and J dropped 6 bases, with 12 bases sitting between them. The CDR3 length is 15 residues. Here the CDR3 reads CASSQGGGQPGELFF. CDR3 coding DNA: TGTGCCAGCAGCCAAGGAGGAGGCCAGCCCGGGGAGCTGTTTTTT.

V and J are TRBV6-5 and TRBJ2-5; TRBD1 matches at 12 bases. This CDR3 region has 15 residues. Germline CDR1 MNHEY, CDR2 SVGAGI. Germline trimming cut 7 bases from V and 5 bases from J; bases unmatched to any gene: 8. DNA of the CDR3: TGTGCCAGCACCCTGGGACAGGGGGCAGGGGAGACCCAGTACTTC. This sequence encodes CASTLGQGAGETQYF.

CDR3 bases: TGTGCCATCAGCGGGGGGCCTAACACCGGGGAGCTGTTTTTT. Encoded protein: CAISGGPNTGELFF. The genes are TRBV10-3 and TRBJ2-2; perhaps TRBD2 as D (7 bases). Germline CDR1 ENHRY, CDR2 SYGVKD. This CDR3 region has 14 residues. The V and J ends lost 6 bases and 2 bases respectively, with 10 bases between them.

The chain links TRBV5-6 to TRBJ2-1; no definite D call. This CDR3 is 12 amino acids long. Deletions cut 0 bases from V and 13 bases from J, with 11 bases between. Germline values: CDR1 SGHDT, CDR2 YYEEEE. The DNA for the CDR3 is TGTGCCAGCAGCTTGGAACCGGTGAAACAGTTCTTC. Protein sequence: CASSLEPVKQFF.

The chain uses TRBV7-3 and TRBJ2-2; tentatively, D is TRBD2 (7 bases). Germline-derived CDR1 and CDR2 are SGHTA and FQGTGA. The CDR3 runs to 15 residues. V was cut by 4 bases and J by 6 bases, with 15 bases left in between. The CDR3 protein is CASSSPGGRSGELFF. In nucleotides, the CDR3 is TGTGCCAGCAGCTCTCCCGGGGGGCGGTCCGGGGAGCTGTTTTTT.

V gene TRBV7-3 combines with J gene TRBJ2-2; weak D call: TRBD2 (5 bases). CDR3 length equals 14 residues. Per the germline V gene, CDR1 is SGHTA and CDR2 is FQGTGA. Trimming stripped 5 bases from V and 5 bases from J, with 12 bases between. This CDR3 reads CASSPSLETGELFF. The CDR3 region has the DNA TGTGCCAGCAGCCCCTCACTAGAAACCGGGGAGCTGTTTTTT.

The J gene is TRBJ2-7, the V gene TRBV19; TRBD2 matches 8 bases. CDR3 length: 14 amino acids. Germline CDR1 is LNHDA and CDR2 is SQIVND (reference sequence). V lost 4 bases to trimming and J lost 2 bases; unmatched junction nucleotides: 4. The CDR3 loop is CASSRGLDTYEQYF. The CDR3 nucleotides are TGTGCCAGTAGTAGGGGACTAGATACCTACGAGCAGTACTTC. The variable domain in full, with the rest retrieved from reference TRBV19 and TRBJ2-7, is DGGITQSPKYLFRKEGQNVTLSCEQNLNHDAMYWYRQDPGQGLRLIYYSQIVNDFQKGDIAEGYSVSREKKESFPLTVTSAQKNPTAFYLCASSRGLDTYEQYFGPGTRLTVT.

The chain recombines TRBV28 with TRBJ1-2; a weak D match, TRBD1 (6 bases). The germline V gene has CDR1 MDHEN and CDR2 SYDVKM. There are 16 residues in the CDR3. Between the trimmed V and J ends, which lost 6 bases and 7 bases, there was a span of 24 bases. The CDR3 spells CASSQLTGNSLGGYTF. The CDR3 DNA is TGTGCCAGCAGCCAATTAACAGGGAACTCCCTAGGTGGCTACACCTTC.

This rearrangement joins TRBV10-3 to TRBJ2-1; tentatively, D is TRBD1 (8 bases). V dropped 8 bases and J dropped 9 bases, with 17 bases sitting between them. There are 13 residues in the CDR3. Germline V gene lookup returns CDR1 ENHRY and CDR2 SYGVKD. CDR3 sequence (DNA): TGTGCCATCCTGGACAGGGAGGGAGGTGAGCAGTTCTTC. Translation gives CAILDREGGEQFF.

V and J are TRBV28 and TRBJ2-1; TRBD2 matches at 10 bases. J lost 8 bases, V lost 3 bases, and 7 bases had no gene match. The CDR3 is 15 amino acids. Germline CDR1 reads MDHEN; CDR2 reads SYDVKM. The chain's CDR3 is CASSFSASGSYEQFF. CDR3 coding DNA: TGTGCCAGCAGTTTTTCGGCTAGCGGGAGCTATGAGCAGTTCTTC.

About this clone itself: One end of the junction varies from germline; a read error may be responsible. This sequence joins TRBV7-7 and TRBJ2-5, with D possibly being TRBD1 (5 bases). Germline lookup yields CDR1 SSHAT and CDR2 FNYEAQ (reference sequence). This CDR3 is built from 15 residues. The CDR3 coding sequence is TGTGCTAGCAGCCAGACAGAAGTCAACCAAGAGACCCAGTACTTC. It translates to CASSQTEVNQETQYF.

This rearrangement joins TRBV7-6 to TRBJ2-7, with D possibly being TRBD2 (6 bases). V gave up 3 bases and J gave up 1 base, with 19 bases separating them. Germline V CDR1 and CDR2: SGHVS, FNYEAQ. The CDR3 extends over 17 amino acids. CDR3: CASSFSVQRAFSYEQYF. The CDR3 coding sequence is TGTGCCAGCAGCTTTTCTGTTCAGCGGGCCTTTTCCTACGAGCAGTACTTC.

A single count supports this clone. The rearrangement joins TRBV29-1 to TRBJ2-1, with 7 nucleotides matching TRBD1. The CDR3 spans 14 residues. Germline lookup yields CDR1 SQVTM and CDR2 ANQGSEA. J gave up 5 bases and V 8 bases, and 12 bases lay outside the gene matches. CDR3 protein: CSHLTGSTNNEQFF. CDR3 nucleotide sequence: TGCAGCCACCTGACAGGGTCTACGAACAATGAGCAGTTCTTC.

This chain uses TRBV9 with TRBJ2-1; 9 bases fit TRBD1. Trimming at V came to 2 bases and at J to 4 bases, leaving 4 bases not matched to a gene. This CDR3 comprises 15 residues. Germline values: CDR1 SGDLS, CDR2 YYNGEE. The DNA of the CDR3 is TGTGCCAGCAGCGTGAAGACAGGGGGGTACAATGAGCAGTTCTTC. Protein sequence: CASSVKTGGYNEQFF.